This TCR beta chain was obtained from a study of T-cell memory formation after mild COVID-19. Study-level points and caveats: Clones shrinking between day 15 and 85 showed a balanced CD4/CD8 split, and those that grew later tilted toward CD4+. Specificity for SARS-CoV-2 was not confirmed among the second-wave clones peaking on day 37.

Remarks on this clonotype: Its antigen is still unknown.

Germline V gives CDR1 SGHRS, CDR2 YFSETQ. With 4 bases removed from V and 2 bases from J, the gap between germline ends came to 14 bases. The CDR3 extends over 15 amino acids. The authors produced TCR alpha and TCR beta cDNA libraries with sample barcodes and UMIs by 5'RACE using constant-segment primers. MiXCR, run by TCRdb on the 5' RACE reads, gives a single entry per CDR3 protein. The table has approximately 100,000 distinct CDR3 sequences, around 10% seen once; the top ten hold about two fifths. The sample comprised PBMCs or a T cell subset sorted from them (not recorded which). The V gene is TRBV5-1, the J gene TRBJ2-3; possible D gene TRBD2, 6 bases. This receptor was taken from a man aged 18 to 30 who had mild COVID-19 (a few samples of this study predate the infection). Cell type and time point are not known. Written as DNA, the CDR3 is TGCGCCAGCAGCCCCTTGCGGGACCACACAGATACGCAGTATTTT. Its protein is CASSPLRDHTDTQYF.